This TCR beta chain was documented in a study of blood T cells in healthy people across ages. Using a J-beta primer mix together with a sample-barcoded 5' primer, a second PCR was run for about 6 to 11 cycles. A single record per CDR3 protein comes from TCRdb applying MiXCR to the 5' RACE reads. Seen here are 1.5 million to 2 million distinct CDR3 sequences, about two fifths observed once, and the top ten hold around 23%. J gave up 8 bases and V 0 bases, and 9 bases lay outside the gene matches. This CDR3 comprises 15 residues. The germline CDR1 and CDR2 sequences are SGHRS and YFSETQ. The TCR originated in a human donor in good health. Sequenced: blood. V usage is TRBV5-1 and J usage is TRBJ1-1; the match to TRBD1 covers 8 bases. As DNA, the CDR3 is TGCGCCAGCAGCTTGGAGCGGACAGGGCCTAGAGAAGCTTTCTTT. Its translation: CASSLERTGPREAFF.